What follows are 8 T cell receptor beta chains derived from one specimen sequenced in a study of Graves' ophthalmopathy and Graves' hyperthyroidism. Amplification from RNA transcripts yielded the TCR beta CDR3 regions. First-round RT-PCR relied on HTBI primers, and a second-round multiplex PCR came next. TCRdb redid the calling of the multiplex PCR reads with MiXCR, one entry per CDR3 protein. The data contain around 520,000 distinct CDR3 sequences, less than 45% of them seen just once; the ten biggest clones take up approximately 4.1%. Sequencing input: peripheral blood or thyroid tissue (not recorded which). These receptors were collected from an adult man with Graves' hyperthyroidism.

The chain joins TRBV20-1 to TRBJ2-7, with 11 bases aligning to TRBD1. The end of the DNA fits TRBJ2-1 better, so the J call may be wrong. Germline CDR1 DFQATT, CDR2 SNEGSKA (reference sequence). This CDR3 region has 15 residues. In DNA, the CDR3 is TGCAGTGCTAGTGTGGGACAGGGGGACTACAATGAGCAGTTCTTC. Translating it yields CSASVGQGDYNEQFF.

This clonotype came up many times. One end of the junction is discordant with germline, which a read error may explain. The rearrangement links TRBV7-9 to TRBJ2-2, with D unclear. Germline CDR1 and CDR2: SEHNR and FQNEAQ (reference sequence). This CDR3 contains 12 residues. The CDR3 protein is CASSESTGELFF. The CDR3 region has the DNA TGCGCCAGCAGTGAGAGCACCGGGGAGCTGTTTTTT.

V usage is TRBV2 and J usage is TRBJ2-6; a weak D match, TRBD1 (6 bases). Germline CDR1 reads SNHLY; CDR2 reads FYNNEI. The CDR3 has 14 residues. V was clipped by 3 bases and J by 7 bases, with 10 bases between them. The CDR3 region has the DNA TGTGCCAGCAGTGACTTAGGGACAGCCAACGTCCTGACTTTC. It yields the protein CASSDLGTANVLTF. Drawing the rest from reference TRBV2 and TRBJ2-6, the complete variable domain is EPEVTQTPSHQVTQMGQEVILRCVPISNHLYFYWYRQILGQKVEFLVSFYNNEISEKSEIFDDQFSVERPDGSNFTLKIRSTKLEDSAMYFCASSDLGTANVLTFGAGSRLTVL.

Notes on this clonotype: The CDR3 does not close with the conserved phenylalanine or tryptophan, likely indicating a read error. No DNA is shown, since the ends of the CDR3 on it are uncertain; the CDR3 is the one TCRdb lists. The chain is built from TRBV13 and TRBJ2-5. Germline lookup yields CDR1 PRHDT and CDR2 FYEKMQ (reference sequence). The CDR3 is 8 amino acids long, termini counted. This chain's CDR3 is CASSPRTS.

At least ten counts were recorded for this clonotype. The genes are TRBV20-1 and TRBJ2-2; perhaps TRBD2 as D (7 bases). V lost 8 bases to trimming and J lost 4 bases, with 14 bases between them. CDR1 is DFQATT and CDR2 is SNEGSKA in the germline V gene (reference sequence). This CDR3 is built from 13 residues. The CDR3 sequence: CSTRGGRTGELFF. CDR3 DNA: TGCAGTACGAGGGGGGGCCGCACCGGGGAGCTGTTTTTT.

Many counts were recorded for this clonotype. V and J are TRBV24-1 and TRBJ1-5, with 8 bases that match TRBD1. The CDR3 totals 13 residues. Germline V CDR1 and CDR2: KGHDR, SFDVKD. J lost 2 bases, V lost 9 bases, and 2 bases had no gene match. The CDR3 here is CATGQGGNQPQHF. CDR3 sequence (DNA): TGTGCCACCGGACAGGGCGGCAATCAGCCCCAGCATTTT.

This clonotype has ten or more counts. The chain links TRBV2 to TRBJ2-2; D uncertain. V shed 3 bases and J shed 1 base, with 6 bases lying between them. CDR1 is SNHLY, CDR2 FYNNEI, per germline. This CDR3 contains 14 residues. The CDR3 nucleotides are TGTGCCAGCAGTGAGCCAGGGAACACCGGGGAGCTGTTTTTT. Translated, it gives CASSEPGNTGELFF.

This clonotype was seen at least ten times. The rearrangement joins TRBV28 to TRBJ1-6; D unresolved. The germline CDR1 and CDR2 sequences are MDHEN and SYDVKM. The CDR3 sequence is 14 residues long. V was clipped by 3 bases and J by 14 bases, with 17 bases between them. CDR3 in DNA: TGTGCCAGCAGTTTGGCGCGTGGGCCCGAGGCCCTCCACTTT. Protein product: CASSLARGPEALHF.